The clone carrying this TCR beta chain was observed many times. Germline CDR1 is SGDLS and CDR2 is YYNGEE. This CDR3 has 16 amino acids. V gave up 0 bases and J gave up 0 bases, with 9 bases separating them. TCRdb itself ran the 5' RACE reads through MiXCR, one entry per CDR3 protein. The sample records 35,000 to 50,000 distinct CDR3 sequences, 4% being singletons. This sample was included in a study of CD8 T cells in ankylosing spondylitis. The J gene is TRBJ2-2, the V gene TRBV9, with D hard to call. The sample taken for sequencing was blood, either unsorted or a sorted T cell fraction (not recorded which). This sequence originates from a female donor with ankylosing spondylitis or in good health (not recorded which). CDR3 residues: CASSVASAANTGELFF. CDR3 bases: TGTGCCAGCAGCGTAGCAAGCGCCGCGAACACCGGGGAGCTGTTTTTT.